The present entry profiles one TCR beta chain with its context. The germline gives CDR1 SGHRS, CDR2 YFSETQ. Trimming took 2 bases from V and 4 from J; bases not matched to a gene: 8. The CDR3 runs to 16 residues. This sample stems from a study of technical replicates of blood from a handful of donors. Assay: immunoSEQ multiplex PCR; the TCRdb copy retains only in-frame clones and omits some. The sample consists of under 80,000 clones, about 90% of them appearing once. The sequence was obtained from a human donor in good health. Some clones in this sample may be carry-over from other donors' samples. This chain joins TRBV5-1 and TRBJ2-5; TRBD1 aligns across 10 bases. The sample consisted of T cells isolated from PBMCs. CDR3 sequence reads: CASSFSGGTGVETQYF. The CDR3 DNA sequence: TGCGCCAGCAGCTTCTCGGGGGGGACAGGGGTAGAGACCCAGTACTTC. Full variable domain (outside the CDR3, taken from reference TRBV5-1 and TRBJ2-5): KAGVTQTPRYLIKTRGQQVTLSCSPISGHRSVSWYQQTPGQGLQFLFEYFSETQRNKGNFPGRFSGRQFSNSRSEMNVSTLELGDSALYLCASSFSGGTGVETQYFGPGTRLLVL.